This T cell receptor delta chain was sequenced during a study of Vδ1+ human thymocytes. Study findings and constraints: Bulk repertoire data may be misinterpreted because of unexpected Vdelta2 sequences. Highly polyclonal TRG and TRD repertoires with Gaussian CDR3 length distributions appeared in thymus.

The CDR3 contains 16 residues. Germline CDR1 reads TSWWSYY; CDR2 reads QGS. The V and J ends lost 1 base and 3 bases, in that order; junction bases with no gene match: 5. Extracted RNA was reverse transcribed into cDNA. CDR3 amplicons came from multiplex PCR with pooled V-gene forward and constant-region reverse primers. With CATT, TCRdb re-called clones from the multiplex PCR reads. This table holds some 73,000 delta-chain clones, around 32% found once. This clone was counted between two and nine times. What it recognizes is unknown. This clonotype was sampled from a boy younger than two who had congenital heart surgery. The sequenced material came from Vdelta1+ gamma-delta thymocytes from the thymus. Subset in this sample: FACS-sorted CD3+ TCRalphabeta- TCRVdelta1+ TCRVdelta2- thymocytes. The V and J genes are TRDV1 and TRDJ1, with 10 bases that match TRDD3. In DNA, the CDR3 is TGTGCTCTTGGGGAACGGGGGGGATACGTGTCCGATAAACTCATCTTT. Its translation: CALGERGGYVSDKLIF.